Shown below are 29 T cell receptor beta chains from a single sample sequenced in a study of human T cells and chemical hapten exposure. Time point of the sample: patch test 1, 2 weeks after DPC sensitization. Regarding treatment: therapeutic diphenylcyclopropenone sensitization with weekly scalp DPC. Each CDR3 protein is one row after TCRdb ran MiXCR on the RACE reads. The table records about 380,000 distinct CDR3 sequences, nearly 5% of them present only once. The sample was whole blood, taken in connection with sensitization to the hapten diphenylcyclopropenone (DPC). These receptors all come from a woman in her forties or fifties with alopecia areata. Some clones in this sample may be carry-over from other donors' samples.

At least ten counts were recorded for this clonotype. The CDR3: CASSLFGTGVTEETQYF. The CDR3 nucleotides are TGTGCCAGCAGTTTATTTGGGACAGGGGTCACGGAAGAGACCCAGTACTTC. The genes are TRBV28 and TRBJ2-5; 10 positions match TRBD1. This CDR3 contains 17 residues. V lost 1 base, J lost 3 bases, and 8 bases stayed unmatched. Germline CDR1 MDHEN, CDR2 SYDVKM.

The rearrangement joins TRBV30 to TRBJ2-7; D is ambiguous. The CDR3 contains 12 residues. Trimming pared 1 base from V and 7 bases from J, leaving 11 bases between. Germline CDR1 reads GTSNPN; CDR2 reads SVGIG (reference sequence). CDR3 bases: TGTGCCTGGAGTGGACTGTTTCGAGAGCAGTACTTC. Protein product: CAWSGLFREQYF.

This clonotype was recorded many times. The chain couples TRBV29-1 to TRBJ1-3; D ambiguous. Looked up from germline, CDR1 is SQVTM and CDR2 is ANQGSEA. The CDR3 length is 12 residues. Trimming shortened V by 3 bases and J by 4 bases, and 7 bases separated the two germline ends. CDR3 protein: CSVDFGGNTIYF. DNA for the CDR3: TGCAGCGTTGATTTCGGCGGAAACACCATATATTTT.

This clonotype was seen ten or more times. The chain employs TRBV2 and TRBJ2-2; possible D gene TRBD1, 5 bases. Germline CDR1 and CDR2: SNHLY and FYNNEI. The CDR3 has 16 amino acids. V was clipped by 6 bases and J by 5 bases, with 19 bases between them. The CDR3 region is CASSVALAAGTGELFF. The CDR3 nucleotides read TGTGCCAGCAGCGTCGCATTAGCCGCAGGGACCGGGGAGCTGTTTTTT.

This clonotype was observed a handful of times. This chain connects TRBV12-3 or TRBV12-4 to TRBJ2-1; TRBD1 matches 7 bases. CDR3 length: 14 residues. V lost 6 bases, J lost 5 bases, and 7 bases stayed unmatched. As DNA, the CDR3 is TGTGCCAGCAGGCCCACAGGGGTCGACAATGAGCAGTTCTTC. This encodes CASRPTGVDNEQFF.

This clonotype was seen at least ten times. The V gene is TRBV12-3 or TRBV12-4, the J gene TRBJ2-1, with no clear D. There are 12 residues in the CDR3. V was trimmed by 3 bases and J by 8 bases, leaving 8 bases between them. The chain's CDR3 is CASSFRGDEQFF. In nucleotides, the CDR3 is TGTGCCAGCAGTTTCCGAGGCGATGAGCAGTTCTTC.

This clonotype occurred a few times. The gene calls are TRBV4-2 and TRBJ1-2, with TRBD1 identical over 8 bases. Germline CDR1 is LGHNA and CDR2 is YNFKEQ. Trimming at V came to 0 bases and at J to 6 bases, leaving 12 bases not matched to a gene. The CDR3 is 17 amino acids. In DNA form, the CDR3 reads TGTGCCAGCAGCCAAGATGTCGGAGACAGGGGTTATCATGGCTACACCTTC. This translates into CASSQDVGDRGYHGYTF.

Notes on this clonotype: A much larger clone differs by one base, so this may be a read error. This chain joins TRBV15 and TRBJ2-7; unclear D gene. Germline CDR1 and CDR2: LNHNV and YYDKDF (reference sequence). V was pared by 6 bases and J by 2 bases, with 11 bases between. CDR3 size: 13 residues. The CDR3 reads CATRDGSTYEQYF. In nucleotides, the CDR3 is TGTGCCACCAGAGACGGAAGCACCTACGAGCAGTACTTC.

There are many counts of this clonotype. This rearrangement joins TRBV6-6 to TRBJ2-3; D is possibly TRBD1 (5 bases). The germline V gene has CDR1 MNHNY and CDR2 SVGAGI (reference sequence). The V end was cut by 0 bases, the J end by 6 bases, with 10 bases between. This CDR3 is built from 14 residues. CDR3 residues: CASSYSSGSDTQYF. The CDR3 region has the DNA TGTGCCAGCAGTTACTCGTCAGGGTCGGATACGCAGTATTTT.

This clonotype was detected only a few times. The gene calls are TRBV28 and TRBJ1-1; D might be TRBD1 (6 bases). The CDR3 is made up of 15 amino acids. V dropped 2 bases and J dropped 2 bases, with 12 bases sitting between them. Germline-derived CDR1 and CDR2 are MDHEN and SYDVKM. The CDR3 here is CASSLMGAGNTEAFF. Written as DNA, the CDR3 is TGTGCCAGCAGTTTAATGGGGGCGGGAAACACTGAAGCTTTCTTT.

This chain uses TRBV4-2 with TRBJ1-2; D is perhaps TRBD1 (5 bases). Germline CDR1 and CDR2: LGHNA and YNFKEQ. The CDR3 totals 16 residues. V lost 0 bases, J lost 4 bases, and 15 bases lay in between. This chain's CDR3 is CASSQDRRGPRYGYTF. In DNA form, the CDR3 reads TGTGCCAGCAGCCAAGATCGGCGGGGCCCTCGCTATGGCTACACCTTC.

The rearrangement uses TRBV12-3 or TRBV12-4 and TRBJ2-1, with D maybe TRBD1 (6 bases). There are 14 residues in the CDR3. Trimming shortened V by 8 bases and J by 6 bases, and 17 bases separated the two germline ends. The CDR3 region is CASGYLGQLNEQFF. DNA of the CDR3: TGTGCCAGCGGCTACCTAGGACAGCTCAATGAGCAGTTCTTC.

This clonotype was seen many times. V gene TRBV20-1 combines with J gene TRBJ2-3; D assignment may be TRBD1 or TRBD2 (6 bases each). This CDR3 has 14 amino acids. V shed 6 bases and J shed 6 bases, with 19 bases lying between them. Germline CDR1 is DFQATT and CDR2 is SNEGSKA (reference sequence). In DNA, the CDR3 is TGCAGTGCATCCCGGGGGCTCTCGGGGGATACGCAGTATTTT. Translation: CSASRGLSGDTQYF.

This clonotype showed up just a few times. The J gene is TRBJ2-3, the V gene TRBV30; D unclear. The germline V gene encodes CDR1 GTSNPN and CDR2 SVGIG (reference sequence). V was trimmed by 1 base and J by 4 bases, leaving 15 bases between them. The length of the CDR3 is 15 residues. The CDR3 nucleotides are TGTGCCTGGAGTGCCCAACCCAGGATTGCAGATACGCAGTATTTT. This codes for CAWSAQPRIADTQYF.

This clonotype came up a few times. The chain is built from TRBV7-9 and TRBJ2-2; 10 bases line up with TRBD1. Germline V gene sequence: CDR1 SEHNR, CDR2 FQNEAQ (reference sequence). The J segment lost 9 bases and the V segment lost 4 bases, leaving 11 bases of the junction unmatched. The CDR3 spans 16 residues. CDR3 DNA: TGTGCCAGCAGCTCCCTCCGGGACAGGGGTGACTGGGAGCTGTTTTTT. Protein sequence: CASSSLRDRGDWELFF.

There are a few counts of this clonotype. The chain links TRBV5-6 to TRBJ2-5; unclear D gene. The CDR3 extends over 15 amino acids. The germline V gene encodes CDR1 SGHDT and CDR2 YYEEEE. Trimming took 2 bases from V and 1 from J, leaving 12 bases between them. CDR3 residues: CASSLRALIQETQYF. In nucleotides, the CDR3 is TGTGCCAGCAGCTTACGGGCCCTGATCCAAGAGACCCAGTACTTC.

This clonotype was observed at least ten times. The chain couples TRBV10-3 to TRBJ1-2; D is perhaps TRBD1 (5 bases). CDR1 and CDR2 (germline): ENHRY, SYGVKD. Trimming stripped 3 bases from V and 5 bases from J, with 10 bases between. CDR3 size: 13 residues. This CDR3 reads CAISEGVEYGYTF. Written as DNA, the CDR3 is TGTGCCATCAGTGAAGGGGTGGAATATGGCTACACCTTC.

The rearrangement joins TRBV20-1 to TRBJ1-5, with a tentative D call TRBD1 (5 bases). V was cut by 2 bases and J by 0 bases, with 17 bases left in between. This CDR3 has 17 residues. Germline V gene sequence: CDR1 DFQATT, CDR2 SNEGSKA (reference sequence). The CDR3 nucleotides are TGCAGTGCTAGACGTGGGACTTCAATAGGTAGCAATCAGCCCCAGCATTTT. Amino acids: CSARRGTSIGSNQPQHF.

This clonotype was observed a handful of times. The chain uses TRBV29-1 and TRBJ2-2; TRBD1 aligns across 7 bases. Losses at the gene ends were 7 bases for V and 7 bases for J; bases not matched to a gene: 15. There are 15 residues in the CDR3. The germline V gene encodes CDR1 SQVTM and CDR2 ANQGSEA. CDR3 in amino acids: CSARGGRGRGGELFF. The DNA of the CDR3 is TGCAGCGCTAGGGGTGGAAGGGGGCGCGGCGGGGAGCTGTTTTTT.

Only a few counts were recorded for this clonotype. The rearrangement links TRBV20-1 to TRBJ2-1; D unresolved. Germline V gene sequence: CDR1 DFQATT, CDR2 SNEGSKA (reference sequence). The length of the CDR3 is 13 residues. Trimming left V 1 base short and J 2 bases short, with 6 bases between. CDR3 nucleotide sequence: TGCAGTGCTAGAGTGGTTGCCTACAATGAGCAGTTCTTC. Its protein is CSARVVAYNEQFF.

This clonotype was seen a few times. The chain recombines TRBV3-1 with TRBJ1-6, with D tentatively TRBD1 (6 bases). This CDR3 is 15 amino acids long. CDR1 and CDR2 from the germline V gene are LGHDT and YNNKEL (reference sequence). Trimming left V 0 bases short and J 9 bases short, with 12 bases between. CDR3 in amino acids: CASSQDAGVSSPLHF. CDR3 nucleotide sequence: TGTGCCAGCAGCCAAGATGCAGGGGTAAGTTCACCCCTCCACTTT.

There are many counts of this clonotype. V usage is TRBV5-1 and J usage is TRBJ2-5; D assignment may be TRBD1 or TRBD2 (6 bases each). Germline assignment: CDR1 SGHRS and CDR2 YFSETQ. V lost 0 bases, J lost 3 bases, and 12 bases lay in between. The CDR3 runs to 15 residues. The CDR3 region has the DNA TGCGCCAGCAGCTTGGTCGGGGGCATGAAAGAGACCCAGTACTTC. Protein: CASSLVGGMKETQYF.

This clonotype was counted ten times or more. The CDR3 here is CASSSDPGSYNEQFF. The CDR3 bases are TGTGCCAGCAGCTCAGACCCCGGATCCTACAATGAGCAGTTCTTC. The chain is built from TRBV5-4 and TRBJ2-1; no firm D call. Trimming cost V 3 bases and J 1 base, with 11 bases left between them. CDR1 and CDR2 (germline): SGHNT, YYREEE (reference sequence). This CDR3 region has 15 residues.

This clonotype has at least ten counts. The chain couples TRBV20-1 to TRBJ2-1, with 14 bases that match TRBD2. The CDR3 is made up of 12 amino acids. CDR1 DFQATT and CDR2 SNEGSKA come from the germline V gene (reference sequence). Trimming at V came to 6 bases and at J to 15 bases, leaving 7 bases not matched to a gene. The CDR3 coding sequence is TGCAGTGCCCGCGGACTAGCGGGGGGTGCGTTCTTC. This encodes CSARGLAGGAFF.

This clonotype has a handful of counts. The genes are TRBV4-1 and TRBJ2-3; the match to TRBD2 covers 11 bases. Trimming removed 8 bases from V and 4 bases from J; junction bases left unmatched: 11. Germline CDR1 is MGHRA and CDR2 is YSYEKL. The length of the CDR3 is 16 residues. The CDR3 loop is CASVRVAGGPADTQYF. The CDR3 coding sequence is TGCGCCAGCGTGAGGGTAGCGGGGGGGCCAGCAGATACGCAGTATTTT.

CDR3 sequence reads: CASSLGGPGEKLFF. The DNA of the CDR3 is TGCGCCAGCAGCTTGGGGGGACCTGGTGAAAAACTGTTTTTT. This chain joins TRBV5-1 and TRBJ1-4; D may be TRBD1 (5 bases). The CDR3 sequence is 14 residues long. The germline V gene has CDR1 SGHRS and CDR2 YFSETQ. V dropped 0 bases and J dropped 7 bases, with 10 bases sitting between them. Filled out from reference TRBV5-1 and TRBJ1-4, the complete variable domain reads KAGVTQTPRYLIKTRGQQVTLSCSPISGHRSVSWYQQTPGQGLQFLFEYFSETQRNKGNFPGRFSGRQFSNSRSEMNVSTLELGDSALYLCASSLGGPGEKLFFGSGTQLSVL.

As concerns this clonotype: With a much larger clone just one base away, this may be a read error. Because it lacks the conserved phenylalanine or tryptophan at the end, this CDR3 is likely a read error. The chain links TRBV2 to TRBJ2-1; unclear D gene. Trimming removed 4 bases from V and 4 bases from J, with 8 bases in between. Germline V CDR1 and CDR2: SNHLY, FYNNEI. CDR3 length: 13 residues. Here the CDR3 DNA reads TGTGCCAGCAGTGTAGGAACGTACAATGAGCAGTTCTCC. This gives the protein CASSVGTYNEQFS.

This clonotype was seen ten or more times. This chain connects TRBV6-5 to TRBJ2-4; D may be TRBD1 (6 bases). Germline-derived CDR1 and CDR2 are MNHEY and SVGAGI. The CDR3 loop spans 13 amino acids. Trimming removed 5 bases from V and 5 bases from J, with 10 bases in between. CDR3 protein: CASSTGNQNIQYF. Here the CDR3 DNA reads TGTGCCAGCAGTACAGGGAACCAAAACATTCAGTACTTC.

This chain joins TRBV20-1 and TRBJ2-7; D is perhaps TRBD2 (5 bases). V lost 3 bases, J lost 0 bases, and 9 bases lay in between. The V gene's germline CDR1 is DFQATT and CDR2 SNEGSKA (reference sequence). The CDR3 length is 13 residues. CDR3 sequence (DNA): TGCAGTGCTAGTAGCGCTAACTCCTACGAGCAGTACTTC. It translates to CSASSANSYEQYF.